The 21 T cell receptor beta chains listed next were all sequenced from one sample in a study of blood T cell repertoires in COVID-19 (TCRdb year 2020). Libraries were prepared through the immunoSEQ multiplex PCR assay. This immuneACCESS table, as held by TCRdb, lists in-frame sequences with V and J called but not all clones. Of the missing ones, under half trace to an unresolved V gene in checked studies; the others have no known cause. A total of more than 200,000 clones appear in this sample, 86% of them only once. The ten biggest clones cover about 9.9% of the sample. The specimen sequenced was peripheral blood. The receptors stem from a man in his fifties or sixties with COVID-19, enrolled during active disease.

The chain links TRBV2 to TRBJ1-1, with TRBD1 as a possible D gene (6 bases). Trimming took 3 bases from V and 1 from J, leaving 12 bases between them. Germline assignment: CDR1 SNHLY and CDR2 FYNNEI. The CDR3 consists of 15 residues. In DNA, the CDR3 is TGTGCCAGCAGTGATCAGGGACACGAGAACACTGAAGCTTTCTTT. Encoded protein: CASSDQGHENTEAFF.

The rearrangement joins TRBV6-5 to TRBJ1-2; unclear D gene. V was cut by 5 bases and J by 6 bases, with 13 bases left in between. The CDR3 is made up of 13 amino acids. Looked up from germline, CDR1 is MNHEY and CDR2 is SVGAGI. Written as DNA, the CDR3 is TGTGCCAGCAGTCCCCGGGGTGTGAATGGCTACACCTTC. It codes for CASSPRGVNGYTF.

The chain is built from TRBV2 and TRBJ2-1; a possible D gene is TRBD2 (6 bases). The CDR3 is 15 residues long. Germline V gives CDR1 SNHLY, CDR2 FYNNEI. Trimming took off 4 bases at V and 8 bases at J, with 18 bases between the two ends. The CDR3 loop is CASSAVQRAPYEQFF. The CDR3 bases are TGTGCCAGCAGTGCGGTTCAGCGGGCCCCCTATGAGCAGTTCTTC.

The rearrangement joins TRBV5-5 to TRBJ2-2, with 8 bases matching TRBD1. This CDR3 has 14 amino acids. Germline V CDR1 and CDR2: SGHKS, YYEKEE (reference sequence). The ends lost 3 bases at V and 5 bases at J; junction bases unmatched: 3. CDR3 DNA: TGTGCCAGCAGCTGGGGGGACAGGACCGGGGAGCTGTTTTTT. As protein: CASSWGDRTGELFF.

The gene calls are TRBV24-1 and TRBJ2-7; D gene unclear. The CDR3 consists of 18 residues. CDR1 is KGHDR, CDR2 SFDVKD, per germline. V was shortened by 4 bases and J by 3 bases, with 24 bases between the two germline ends. CDR3 coding DNA: TGTGCCACCAGTGACTCCTCCCGACAAGGCATATCGAACTACGAGCAGTACTTC. Its translation: CATSDSSRQGISNYEQYF.

The chain uses TRBV5-1 and TRBJ2-2, with D maybe TRBD1 (6 bases). The germline V and J ends were trimmed by 4 bases and 2 bases, with 12 bases remaining between them. Germline CDR1 and CDR2: SGHRS and YFSETQ. The CDR3 totals 15 residues. In DNA form, the CDR3 reads TGCGCCAGCAGCCCGCGGACAGATAACACCGGGGAGCTGTTTTTT. It yields the protein CASSPRTDNTGELFF.

In this sample, this clone turned up once. This chain joins TRBV5-1 and TRBJ2-5, with TRBD1 matching over 7 bases. This CDR3 has 13 amino acids. With 4 bases clipped from V and 6 bases from J, the junction kept 6 bases outside the gene matches. Germline CDR1 and CDR2: SGHRS and YFSETQ. CDR3 nucleotides: TGCGCCAGCAGCCCGGACAGGATGAAGACCCAGTACTTC. Its translation: CASSPDRMKTQYF.

V is TRBV6-5 and J is TRBJ2-2, with TRBD2 matching 11 bases. CDR1 and CDR2 (germline): MNHEY, SVGAGI. The V and J ends lost 4 bases and 5 bases, in that order; junction bases with no gene match: 6. This CDR3 is built from 16 residues. The CDR3 bases are TGTGCCAGCAGTTTAGCGGGAGGGCAGAGGACCGGGGAGCTGTTTTTT. The encoded protein is CASSLAGGQRTGELFF.

This clone was counted a few times. The V and J genes are TRBV6-6 and TRBJ1-4; TRBD1 is a possible D gene (5 bases). Trimming took off 8 bases at V and 7 bases at J, with 14 bases between the two ends. Germline-derived CDR1 and CDR2 are MNHNY and SVGAGI (reference sequence). There are 13 residues in the CDR3. The CDR3 is CASGGGSGEKLFF. The CDR3 nucleotides read TGTGCCAGCGGGGGAGGTTCCGGTGAAAAACTGTTTTTT.

The rearrangement joins TRBV18 to TRBJ2-2; possible D gene TRBD1, 5 bases. CDR1 and CDR2 from the germline V gene are KGHSH and LQKENI. There are 15 residues in the CDR3. Trimming removed 3 bases from V and 5 bases from J, with 13 bases in between. The chain's CDR3 is CASSPPQGGTGELFF. In DNA, the CDR3 is TGTGCCAGCTCACCCCCGCAGGGCGGAACCGGGGAGCTGTTTTTT.

The chain carries TRBV5-6 and TRBJ2-7, with 8 positions matching TRBD2. This CDR3 has 15 amino acids. V trimming: 6 bases; J trimming: 4 bases; junction bases outside the gene matches: 12. Germline V CDR1 and CDR2: SGHDT, YYEEEE. The CDR3 loop is CASTTMVLAVYEQYF. The CDR3 nucleotides read TGTGCCAGCACTACTATGGTACTAGCGGTTTACGAGCAGTACTTC.

This rearrangement joins TRBV9 to TRBJ2-1, with 8 nucleotides matching TRBD2. Losses at the gene ends were 3 bases for V and 7 bases for J; bases not matched to a gene: 9. The CDR3 has 15 residues. From germline, CDR1 is SGDLS and CDR2 YYNGEE. CDR3 bases: TGTGCCAGCAGCGGATCACTAGCGGTTTGGAATGAGCAGTTCTTC. Protein product: CASSGSLAVWNEQFF.

The V gene is TRBV10-3, the J gene TRBJ2-2; 8 nucleotides match TRBD2. Germline lookup yields CDR1 ENHRY and CDR2 SYGVKD. The CDR3 spans 15 residues. The V segment lost 4 bases and the J segment 5 bases; nucleotides outside the gene matches: 6. The CDR3, as DNA: TGTGCCATCAGTGTGAGCGGGAGTTATACCGGGGAGCTGTTTTTT. This sequence encodes CAISVSGSYTGELFF.

The chain uses TRBV15 and TRBJ2-1; 10 bases agree with TRBD2. The V segment lost 1 base and the J segment 3 bases; nucleotides outside the gene matches: 18. The CDR3 runs 21 residues. The germline V gene has CDR1 LNHNV and CDR2 YYDKDF (reference sequence). CDR3 residues: CATSRGSGWASGRLFYNEQFF. CDR3 nucleotide sequence: TGTGCCACCAGCAGAGGATCAGGGTGGGCTAGCGGGAGATTATTCTACAATGAGCAGTTCTTC. The whole variable domain, remainder taken from reference TRBV15 and TRBJ2-1, is DAMVIQNPRYQVTQFGKPVTLSCSQTLNHNVMYWYQQKSSQAPKLLFHYYDKDFNNEADTPDNFQSRRPNTSFCFLDIRSPGLGDTAMYLCATSRGSGWASGRLFYNEQFFGPGTRLTVL.

The chain joins TRBV12-5 to TRBJ1-1; 9 bases map to TRBD1. Germline V gene data show CDR1 as LGHNT and CDR2 as FRNRAP. The junction had 10 bases not matched to a gene; V was cut back by 5 bases and J by 6 bases. This CDR3 region has 15 residues. DNA for the CDR3: TGTGCTAGTGGTCCCGGGACAGGGAGGGAGGCTGAAGCTTTCTTT. Amino acids: CASGPGTGREAEAFF.

This clone was recorded once. The J gene is TRBJ2-4, the V gene TRBV19, with a weak D call TRBD1 (5 bases). The CDR3 has 15 amino acids. V gave up 5 bases and J gave up 0 bases, with 11 bases separating them. From germline, CDR1 is LNHDA and CDR2 SQIVND (reference sequence). The CDR3 sequence is CASSFSGLAKNIQYF. As DNA, the CDR3 is TGTGCCAGTAGTTTCTCAGGGCTAGCCAAAAACATTCAGTACTTC.

The chain uses TRBV9 and TRBJ2-1; maybe TRBD1 (6 bases). From germline, CDR1 is SGDLS and CDR2 YYNGEE. The CDR3 sequence is 18 residues long. V lost 3 bases and J 0 bases, leaving 19 bases between the germline ends. Here the CDR3 reads CASSDPGGQTSSYNEQFF. In DNA form, the CDR3 reads TGTGCCAGCAGCGACCCCGGTGGACAGACGAGCTCCTACAATGAGCAGTTCTTC.

V usage is TRBV19 and J usage is TRBJ2-6, with TRBD2 matching 8 bases. Germline values: CDR1 LNHDA, CDR2 SQIVND (reference sequence). The CDR3 runs to 20 residues. Unmatched junction bases numbered 12, after V lost 2 bases and J lost 0 bases. This chain's CDR3 is CASSITASGLGSSGANVLTF. The CDR3 DNA reads TGTGCCAGTAGTATAACGGCTAGCGGGTTGGGGAGCTCTGGGGCCAACGTCCTGACTTTC.

This chain uses TRBV15 with TRBJ2-5, with 8 bases matching TRBD2. V was clipped by 6 bases and J by 1 base; unmatched bases: 1. The CDR3 runs to 13 residues. CDR1 and CDR2 (germline): LNHNV, YYDKDF (reference sequence). The CDR3 spells CATSAGGQETQYF. The CDR3 nucleotides read TGTGCCACCAGTGCGGGGGGCCAAGAGACCCAGTACTTC.

The chain carries TRBV6-2 or TRBV6-3 and TRBJ2-7, with D possibly being TRBD2 (6 bases). The CDR3 has 14 amino acids. V was cut by 0 bases and J by 5 bases, with 11 bases left in between. Germline V gene sequence: CDR1 MNHEY, CDR2 SVGEGT. The CDR3 DNA is TGTGCCAGCAGTTACTCGACTAGTACGCACGAGCAGTACTTC. Its protein is CASSYSTSTHEQYF.

The chain couples TRBV24-1 to TRBJ2-5; 13 positions agree with TRBD2. Losses at the gene ends were 5 bases for V and 2 bases for J; bases not matched to a gene: 4. CDR1 KGHDR and CDR2 SFDVKD come from the germline V gene. This CDR3 has 16 residues. The CDR3 region has the DNA TGTGCCACCAGTGGAGGGACTAGCGGGACTCAAGAGACCCAGTACTTC. Translation: CATSGGTSGTQETQYF.